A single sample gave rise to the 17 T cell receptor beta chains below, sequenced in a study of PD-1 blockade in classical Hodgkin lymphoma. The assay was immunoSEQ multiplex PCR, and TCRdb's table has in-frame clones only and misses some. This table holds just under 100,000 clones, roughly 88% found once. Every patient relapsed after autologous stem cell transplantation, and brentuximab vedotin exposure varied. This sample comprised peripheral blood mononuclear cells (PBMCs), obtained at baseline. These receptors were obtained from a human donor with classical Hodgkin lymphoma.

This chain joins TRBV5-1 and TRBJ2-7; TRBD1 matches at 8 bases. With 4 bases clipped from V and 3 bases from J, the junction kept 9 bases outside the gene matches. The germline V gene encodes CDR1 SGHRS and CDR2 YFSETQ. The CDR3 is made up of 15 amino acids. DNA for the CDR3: TGCGCCAGCAGCATGTCCGGGACAGGACGCTACGAGCAGTACTTC. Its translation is CASSMSGTGRYEQYF.

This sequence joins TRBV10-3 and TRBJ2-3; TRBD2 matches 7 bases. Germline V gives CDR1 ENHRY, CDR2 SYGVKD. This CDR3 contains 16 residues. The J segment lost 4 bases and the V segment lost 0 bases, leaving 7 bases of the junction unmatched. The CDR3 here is CAISESGAGVADTQYF. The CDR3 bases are TGTGCCATCAGTGAGTCCGGGGCGGGAGTCGCAGATACGCAGTATTTT.

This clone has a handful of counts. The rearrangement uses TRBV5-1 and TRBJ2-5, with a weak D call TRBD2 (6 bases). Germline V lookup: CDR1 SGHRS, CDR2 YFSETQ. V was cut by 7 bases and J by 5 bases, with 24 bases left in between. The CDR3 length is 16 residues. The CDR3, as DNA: TGCGCCAGCGGCCATCCGGAACGGGAGCTTGGTGAGACCCAGTACTTC. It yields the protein CASGHPERELGETQYF.

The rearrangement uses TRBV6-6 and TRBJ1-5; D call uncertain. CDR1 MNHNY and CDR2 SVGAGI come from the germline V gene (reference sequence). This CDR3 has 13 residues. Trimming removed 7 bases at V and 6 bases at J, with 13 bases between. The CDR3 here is CASNREGGQPQHF. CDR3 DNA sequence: TGTGCCAGCAACCGGGAAGGAGGTCAGCCCCAGCATTTT.

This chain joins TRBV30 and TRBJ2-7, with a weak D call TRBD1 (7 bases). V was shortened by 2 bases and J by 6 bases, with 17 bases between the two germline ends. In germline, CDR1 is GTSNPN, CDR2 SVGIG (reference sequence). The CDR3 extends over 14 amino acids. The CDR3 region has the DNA TGTGCCTGGAGTACCGGGACGGAGGGGGCCGAGCAGTACTTC. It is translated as CAWSTGTEGAEQYF.

The CDR3 region has the DNA TGTGCCTGGATCCAGAGGGGGGGACTCTCCTATGGCTACACCTTC. The encoded protein is CAWIQRGGLSYGYTF. The genes are TRBV30 and TRBJ1-2; D might be TRBD1 (6 bases). Trimming removed 4 bases from V and 4 bases from J, with 19 bases in between. CDR3 length: 15 amino acids. In germline, CDR1 is GTSNPN, CDR2 SVGIG (reference sequence).

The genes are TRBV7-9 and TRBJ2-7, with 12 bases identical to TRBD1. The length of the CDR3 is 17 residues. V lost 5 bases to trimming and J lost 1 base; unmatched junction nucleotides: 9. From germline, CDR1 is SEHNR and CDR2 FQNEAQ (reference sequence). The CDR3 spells CASSITPGQGASYEQYF. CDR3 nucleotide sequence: TGTGCCAGCAGCATCACTCCGGGACAGGGGGCTTCCTACGAGCAGTACTTC.

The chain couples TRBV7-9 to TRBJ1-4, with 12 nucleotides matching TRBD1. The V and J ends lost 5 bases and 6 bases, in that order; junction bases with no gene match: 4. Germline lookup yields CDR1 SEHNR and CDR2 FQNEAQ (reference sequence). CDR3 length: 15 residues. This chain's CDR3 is CASSLGTGGDEKLFF. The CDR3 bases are TGTGCCAGCAGCCTAGGGACAGGGGGCGATGAAAAACTGTTTTTT.

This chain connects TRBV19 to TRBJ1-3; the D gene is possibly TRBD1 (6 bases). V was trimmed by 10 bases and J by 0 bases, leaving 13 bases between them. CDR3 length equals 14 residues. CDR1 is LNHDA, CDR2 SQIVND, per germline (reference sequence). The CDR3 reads CATGQSDSGNTIYF. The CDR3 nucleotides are TGTGCCACTGGACAGAGCGACTCTGGAAACACCATATATTTT.

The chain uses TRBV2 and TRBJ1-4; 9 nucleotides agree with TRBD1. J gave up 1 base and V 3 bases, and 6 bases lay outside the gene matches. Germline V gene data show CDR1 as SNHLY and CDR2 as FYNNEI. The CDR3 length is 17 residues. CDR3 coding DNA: TGTGCCAGCAGTGACCTAGACAGGGGGTTAACTAATGAAAAACTGTTTTTT. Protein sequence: CASSDLDRGLTNEKLFF.

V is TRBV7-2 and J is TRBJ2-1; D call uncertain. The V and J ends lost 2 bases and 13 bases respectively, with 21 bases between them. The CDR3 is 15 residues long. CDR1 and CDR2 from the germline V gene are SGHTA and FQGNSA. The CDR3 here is CASSLLAEPTRPQFF. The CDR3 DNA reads TGTGCCAGCAGCTTACTTGCGGAACCTACGAGGCCTCAGTTCTTC.

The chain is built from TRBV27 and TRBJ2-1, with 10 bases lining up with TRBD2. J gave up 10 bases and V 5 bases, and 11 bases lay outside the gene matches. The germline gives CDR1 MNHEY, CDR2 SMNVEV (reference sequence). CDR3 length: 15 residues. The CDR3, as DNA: TGTGCCAGCAGTCCGGGGACTAGCGCGGCCTGGGAGCAGTTCTTC. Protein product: CASSPGTSAAWEQFF.

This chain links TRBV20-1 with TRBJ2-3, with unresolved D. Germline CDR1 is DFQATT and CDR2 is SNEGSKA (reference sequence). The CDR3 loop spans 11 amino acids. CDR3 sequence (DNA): TGCAGCGTTCATCGCGCAGATACGCAGTATTTT. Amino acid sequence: CSVHRADTQYF.

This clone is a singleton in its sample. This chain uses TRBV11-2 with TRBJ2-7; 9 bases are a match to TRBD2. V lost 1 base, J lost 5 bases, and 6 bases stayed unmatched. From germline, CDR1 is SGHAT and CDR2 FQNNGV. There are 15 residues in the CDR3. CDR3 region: CASSLGLAEIHEQYF. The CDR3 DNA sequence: TGTGCCAGCAGCTTAGGACTAGCGGAGATACACGAGCAGTACTTC.

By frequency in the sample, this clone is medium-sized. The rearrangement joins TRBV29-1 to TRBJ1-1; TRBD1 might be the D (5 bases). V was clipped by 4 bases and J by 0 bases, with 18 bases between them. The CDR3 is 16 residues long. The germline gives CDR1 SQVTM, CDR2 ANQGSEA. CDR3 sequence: CSVVEGTFPMNTEAFF. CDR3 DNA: TGCAGCGTTGTCGAGGGGACGTTCCCAATGAACACTGAAGCTTTCTTT.

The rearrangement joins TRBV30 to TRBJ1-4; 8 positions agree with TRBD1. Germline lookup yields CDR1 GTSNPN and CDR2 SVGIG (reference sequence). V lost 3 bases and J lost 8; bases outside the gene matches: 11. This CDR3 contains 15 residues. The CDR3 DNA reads TGTGCCTGGAGGACCCCGGCCAGGGGGCACGAAAAACTGTTTTTT. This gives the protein CAWRTPARGHEKLFF.

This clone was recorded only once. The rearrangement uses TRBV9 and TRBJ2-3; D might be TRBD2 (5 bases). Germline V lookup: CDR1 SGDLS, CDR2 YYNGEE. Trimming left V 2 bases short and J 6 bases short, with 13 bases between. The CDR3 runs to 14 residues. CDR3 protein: CASSVASFGDTQYF. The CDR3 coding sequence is TGTGCCAGCAGCGTCGCTAGCTTTGGGGATACGCAGTATTTT.